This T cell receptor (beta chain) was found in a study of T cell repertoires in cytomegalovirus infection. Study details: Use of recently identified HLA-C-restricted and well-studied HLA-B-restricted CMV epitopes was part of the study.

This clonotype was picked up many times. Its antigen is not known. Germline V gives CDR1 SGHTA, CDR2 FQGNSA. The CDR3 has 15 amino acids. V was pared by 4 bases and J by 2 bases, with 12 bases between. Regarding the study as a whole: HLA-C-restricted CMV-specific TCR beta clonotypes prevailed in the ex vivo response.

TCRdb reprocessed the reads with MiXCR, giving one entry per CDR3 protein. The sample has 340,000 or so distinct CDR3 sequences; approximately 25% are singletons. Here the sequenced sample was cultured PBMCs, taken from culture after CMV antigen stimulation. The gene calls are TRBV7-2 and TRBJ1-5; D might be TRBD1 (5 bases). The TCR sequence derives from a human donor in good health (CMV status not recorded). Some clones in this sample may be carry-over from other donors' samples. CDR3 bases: TGTGCCAGCAGCTCGGGAATAGGGGGCAATCAGCCCCAGCATTTT. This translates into CASSSGIGGNQPQHF.